Detailed here is one T cell receptor (beta chain). This PCR relied on a set of 60 Vbeta primers and 13 Jbeta primers. Here immunoSEQ multiplex PCR was the method, and the copy in TCRdb shows in-frame clones only, minus some. The sample lists some 130,000 clones, nearly 80% occurring once. CDR1 SGHAT and CDR2 FQNNGV come from the germline V gene. V was trimmed by 5 bases and J by 4 bases, leaving 5 bases between them. The CDR3 consists of 12 residues. These data come from a study of cytomegalovirus exposure and HLA in healthy donors. Input material: PBMCs. The V and J genes are TRBV11-2 and TRBJ1-4; D is ambiguous. The source of this sequence is a man aged 25-40 years in good health and CMV-seronegative. For the CDR3, the DNA is TGTGCCAGCAGCGTAAATAATGAAAAACTGTTTTTT. Translated, it gives CASSVNNEKLFF.